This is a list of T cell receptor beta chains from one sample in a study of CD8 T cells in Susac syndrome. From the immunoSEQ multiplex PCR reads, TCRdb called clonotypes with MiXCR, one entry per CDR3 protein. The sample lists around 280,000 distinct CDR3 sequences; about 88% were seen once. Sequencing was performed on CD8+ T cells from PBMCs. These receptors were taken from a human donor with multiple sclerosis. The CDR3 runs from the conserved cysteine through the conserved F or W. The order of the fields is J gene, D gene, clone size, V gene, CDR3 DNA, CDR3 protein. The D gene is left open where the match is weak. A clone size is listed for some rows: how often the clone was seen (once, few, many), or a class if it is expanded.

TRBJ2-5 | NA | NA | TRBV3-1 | TGTGCCAGCAGCCAAGTCTCTATACAAGAGACCCAGTACTTC | CASSQVSIQETQYF
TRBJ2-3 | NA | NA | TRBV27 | TGTGCCAGCAGAAAAACAGATACGCAGTATTTT | CASRKTDTQYF
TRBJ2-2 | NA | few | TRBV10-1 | TGCGCCAGCAGTGAGCGACGGGAGTATACCGGGGAGCTGTTTTTT | CASSERREYTGELFF
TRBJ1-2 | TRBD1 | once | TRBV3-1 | TGTGCCAGCAGCCTTCTGACAGGGAACTATGGCTACACCTTC | CASSLLTGNYGYTF
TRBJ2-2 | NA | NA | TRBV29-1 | TGCAGCGTTGTGACTTCTAACACCGGGGAGCTGTTTTTT | CSVVTSNTGELFF
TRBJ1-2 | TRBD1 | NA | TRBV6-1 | TGTGCCAGCAGTCTCCGGGACAGGGTAGTCCCTAACTATGGCTACACCTTC | CASSLRDRVVPNYGYTF
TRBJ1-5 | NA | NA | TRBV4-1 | TGCGCCAGCAGCCAAGATTGGGGACGCCTTGTTAGCAATCAGCCCCAGCATTTT | CASSQDWGRLVSNQPQHF
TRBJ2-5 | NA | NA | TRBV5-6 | TGTGCCAGCAGCTTGTCCCAGATACTCCAAGAGACCCAGTACTTC | CASSLSQILQETQYF
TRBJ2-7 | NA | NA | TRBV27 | TGTGCCAGCAGTTTAAAGGAGGTGGGGCACGAGCAGTACTTC | CASSLKEVGHEQYF
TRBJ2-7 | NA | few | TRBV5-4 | TGTGCCAGACCTCTCGGATCCGGGAATGGAGACGAGCAGTACTTC | CARPLGSGNGDEQYF
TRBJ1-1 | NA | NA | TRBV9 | TGTGCCAGCAGCGTAGGTATAAACACTGAAGCTTTCTTT | CASSVGINTEAFF
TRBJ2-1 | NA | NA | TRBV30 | TGTGCCTGGGGGTCTAGAGGTGGGGTCGATGAGCAGTTCTTC | CAWGSRGGVDEQFF
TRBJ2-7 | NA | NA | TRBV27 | TGTGCCAGCAGTTTATCCAGCGGGGACAAAAACTACGAGCAGTACTTC | CASSLSSGDKNYEQYF
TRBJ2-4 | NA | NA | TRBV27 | TGTGCCAGCAGCCGTCTAGCCAAAAACATTCAGTACTTC | CASSRLAKNIQYF
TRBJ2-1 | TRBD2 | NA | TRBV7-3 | TGTGCCAGCAGCTTAAACCTAGCGGGGGACAATGAGCAGTTCTTC | CASSLNLAGDNEQFF
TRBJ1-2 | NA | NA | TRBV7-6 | TGTGTCTACCACAATGACGGGGCTACCTATGGCTACACCTTC | CVYHNDGATYGYTF
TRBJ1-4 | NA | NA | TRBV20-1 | TGCAGTGCTAGAGACCAAAAATCAGGGTGGACTAATGAAAAACTGTTTTTT | CSARDQKSGWTNEKLFF
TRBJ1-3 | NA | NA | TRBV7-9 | TGTGCCAGCAGACTTCTAGGTGGAAACACCATATATTTT | CASRLLGGNTIYF
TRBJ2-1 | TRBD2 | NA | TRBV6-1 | TGTGCCACCTCCGTTTTTGGGCTAGCGGGGCCATCCTACAATGAGCAGTTCTTC | CATSVFGLAGPSYNEQFF
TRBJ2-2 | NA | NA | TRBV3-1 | TGTGCCAGCAGCCGCCGTGATCCCGGGGAGCTGTTTTTT | CASSRRDPGELFF
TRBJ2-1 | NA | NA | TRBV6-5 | TGTGCCAGCAGTCTCGACAGTGGCGCGTCCTACAATGAGCAGTTCTTC | CASSLDSGASYNEQFF
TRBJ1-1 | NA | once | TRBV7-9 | TGTGCCAGCAGCTGGGTAACAGGTGCGGGGGAAGCTTTCTTT | CASSWVTGAGEAFF
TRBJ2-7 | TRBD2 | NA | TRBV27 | TGTGCCTCCTCAGCGGGAGGGCCACACGAGCAGTACTTC | CASSAGGPHEQYF
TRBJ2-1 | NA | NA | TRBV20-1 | TGCAGTGCTAGAGATATAGGGGGTAGCGATTACAATGAGCAGTTCTTC | CSARDIGGSDYNEQFF
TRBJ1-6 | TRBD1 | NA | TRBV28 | TGTGCCAGCAGTTCCCTAGGGGGCGTTCGTCAATCCGTCACCCTCCACTTT | CASSSLGGVRQSVTLHF
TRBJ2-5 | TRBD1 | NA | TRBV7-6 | TGTGCCAGCAGCCGCCCCCCCGACAGGGCCGACCAAGAGGCCCAGTACTTC | CASSRPPDRADQEAQYF